The clone carrying this T cell receptor beta chain was seen once. Profiled with immunoSEQ multiplex PCR; TCRdb holds only in-frame clones, not every one. The data show about 380,000 clones, roughly 87% seen once. The data derive from a study of blood T cell repertoires in COVID-19. Overall study context: T cells, B-cell-depleted T cells, or PBMCs provided the cDNA or gDNA that served as material.

The study assigned cohorts using participant-reported clinical history. Cohort 3 recovery required two negative PCRs, clearance, or symptom resolution. Germline CDR1 is ENHRY and CDR2 is SYGVKD. The CDR3 runs 17 residues. The V gene end was trimmed by 6 bases and the J gene end by 3 bases; junction bases not matched to a gene: 12. This TCR came from a woman aged 25 to 39 who had recovered from COVID-19. V gene TRBV10-3 combines with J gene TRBJ2-1; TRBD1 matches at 9 bases. Sequencing was done on a sample of PBMCs or T cells enriched from blood (not recorded which). In DNA form, the CDR3 reads TGTGCCATCAGCGAGGGGGGGACAGGGAGCTACTACAATGAGCAGTTCTTC. As protein: CAISEGGTGSYYNEQFF.